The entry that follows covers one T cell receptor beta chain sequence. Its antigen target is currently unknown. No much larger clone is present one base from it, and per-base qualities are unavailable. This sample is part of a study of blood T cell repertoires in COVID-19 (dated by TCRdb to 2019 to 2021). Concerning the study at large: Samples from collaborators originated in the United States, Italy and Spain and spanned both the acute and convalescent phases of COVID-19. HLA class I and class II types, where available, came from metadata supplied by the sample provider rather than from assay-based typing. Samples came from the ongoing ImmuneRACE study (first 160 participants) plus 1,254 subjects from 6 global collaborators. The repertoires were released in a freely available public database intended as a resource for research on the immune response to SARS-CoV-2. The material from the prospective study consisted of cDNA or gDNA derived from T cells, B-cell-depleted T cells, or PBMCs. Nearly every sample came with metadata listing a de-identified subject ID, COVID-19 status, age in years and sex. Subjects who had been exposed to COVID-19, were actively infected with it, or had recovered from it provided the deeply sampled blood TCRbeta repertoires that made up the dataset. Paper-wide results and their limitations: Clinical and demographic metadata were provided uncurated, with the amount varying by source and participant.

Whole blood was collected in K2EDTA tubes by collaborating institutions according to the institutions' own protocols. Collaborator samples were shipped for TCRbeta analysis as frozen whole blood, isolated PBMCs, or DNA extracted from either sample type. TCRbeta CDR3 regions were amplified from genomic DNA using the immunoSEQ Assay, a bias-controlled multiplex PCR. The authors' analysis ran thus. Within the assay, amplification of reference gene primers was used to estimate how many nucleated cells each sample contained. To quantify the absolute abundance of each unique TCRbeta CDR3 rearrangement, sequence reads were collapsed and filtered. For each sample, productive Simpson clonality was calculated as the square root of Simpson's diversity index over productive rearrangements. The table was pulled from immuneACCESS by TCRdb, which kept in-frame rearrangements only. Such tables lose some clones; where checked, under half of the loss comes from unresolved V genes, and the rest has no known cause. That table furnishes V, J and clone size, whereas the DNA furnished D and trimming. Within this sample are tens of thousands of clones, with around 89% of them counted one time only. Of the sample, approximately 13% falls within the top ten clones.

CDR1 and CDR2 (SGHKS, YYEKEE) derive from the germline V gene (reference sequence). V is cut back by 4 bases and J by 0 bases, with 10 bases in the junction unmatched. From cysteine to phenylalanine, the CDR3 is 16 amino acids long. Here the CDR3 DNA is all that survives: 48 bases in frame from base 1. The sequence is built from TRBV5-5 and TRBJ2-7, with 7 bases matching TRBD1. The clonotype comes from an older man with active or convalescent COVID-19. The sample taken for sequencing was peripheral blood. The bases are TGTGCCAGCAGCCAGCGGACAGGCTTGAGCTCCTACGAGCAGTACTTC. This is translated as CASSQRTGLSSYEQYF.